The clone carrying this T cell receptor (beta chain) was recorded at least ten times. The antigen is not known. This sample is drawn from a study of shared clonotypes between healthy human individuals. The study, taken as a whole, reports: Estimated clonotype richness was generally higher in naive than memory subsets. Clonotypes not shared had lower generation probabilities than those common to all four donors.

The run depth of the assay was deep. Sequencing was performed with immunoSEQ multiplex PCR; in TCRdb, only in-frame clones are kept and a portion is missing. The profile covers hundreds of thousands of clones, with under 80% appearing a single time and about 1.7% taken by the ten largest. Trimming shortened V by 7 bases and J by 8 bases, and 11 bases separated the two germline ends. Germline V gene lookup returns CDR1 SNHLY and CDR2 FYNNEI. This CDR3 has 12 amino acids. This chain links TRBV2 with TRBJ1-4; D remains ambiguous. The specimen was memory CD4+ T cells sorted from blood. Noted subset: CD45RA-negative fraction. The receptor was derived from a woman aged 30 to 39 in good health. The CDR3 spells CASTRRSEKLFF. The CDR3 DNA reads TGTGCCAGCACCAGGAGAAGCGAAAAACTGTTTTTT. The complete variable domain, with remaining parts taken from reference TRBV2 and TRBJ1-4, reads EPEVTQTPSHQVTQMGQEVILRCVPISNHLYFYWYRQILGQKVEFLVSFYNNEISEKSEIFDDQFSVERPDGSNFTLKIRSTKLEDSAMYFCASTRRSEKLFFGSGTQLSVL.